The T cell receptor beta chain under discussion was sequenced for a study of vaccination effects on CD4 cells after COVID-19. The CDR3 covers 14 residues. V lost 4 bases to trimming and J lost 5 bases; unmatched junction nucleotides: 7. CDR1 and CDR2 from the germline V gene are SGHTA and FQGNSA. General study results and limits: Late post-vaccination samples showed marked contraction of infection- and vaccine-induced clones.

Points on this clone: Its antigen is still unknown.

Method: immunoSEQ multiplex PCR; TCRdb's copy keeps in-frame clones and lacks some. The table includes 50,000 to 65,000 clones, 75% to 85% detected once. Antigen-specific CD4+ T cells were first expanded with viral peptide pools by the ViraFEST assay and only then sequenced. It was after nine to eleven days of culture that CD4+ T cells were isolated. A density of roughly 2 million PBMC per well was used; these cells were cultured with 10 IU/ml IL-2 and about 10 ug/ml peptides. Each culture had half its medium swapped for IL-2 medium on days 3 and 7. The chain uses TRBV7-2 and TRBJ2-5; TRBD2 aligns across 7 bases. This clonotype was obtained from a human donor who received a COVID-19 vaccine. The material was CD4+ T cells from PBMCs cultured with HCoV-229E spike peptides, obtained before COVID-19 vaccination. CDR3 in amino acids: CASSSFTSDETQYF. The CDR3 nucleotides are TGTGCCAGCAGCTCCTTTACTAGCGACGAGACCCAGTACTTC.